This TCR beta chain was sequenced in a study of CD8 T cells in Susac syndrome. In the study overall: Within the group of sequenced Susac syndrome patients, five or six had active disease and roughly eight were in remission. At blood draw, Susac syndrome patients were therapy-naive, on corticosteroids, or on intravenous immunoglobulin alone.

RNA amounts of roughly 0.45 to 1 ug underwent reverse transcription with random hexamers. Amplification of TCR beta CDR3 used immunoSEQ multiplex PCR across 54 Vbeta and 13 Jbeta. TCRdb processed the immunoSEQ multiplex PCR reads anew with MiXCR; each CDR3 protein has one entry. The table includes some 96,000 distinct CDR3 sequences, just under 95% detected once. Fulfillment of recently defined diagnostic criteria for definite or probable disease was shown by the patients with Susac syndrome. This CDR3 is built from 15 residues. The germline gives CDR1 SGDLS, CDR2 YYNGEE. V shed 2 bases and J shed 0 bases, with 9 bases lying between them.

This sequence originates from a human donor with Susac syndrome. The genes are TRBV9 and TRBJ1-3; D unresolved. The specimen sequenced was CD4+ T cells from PBMCs. The CDR3 region is CASSVTSGSGNTIYF. Here the CDR3 DNA reads TGTGCCAGCAGCGTGACATCAGGCTCTGGAAACACCATATATTTT.